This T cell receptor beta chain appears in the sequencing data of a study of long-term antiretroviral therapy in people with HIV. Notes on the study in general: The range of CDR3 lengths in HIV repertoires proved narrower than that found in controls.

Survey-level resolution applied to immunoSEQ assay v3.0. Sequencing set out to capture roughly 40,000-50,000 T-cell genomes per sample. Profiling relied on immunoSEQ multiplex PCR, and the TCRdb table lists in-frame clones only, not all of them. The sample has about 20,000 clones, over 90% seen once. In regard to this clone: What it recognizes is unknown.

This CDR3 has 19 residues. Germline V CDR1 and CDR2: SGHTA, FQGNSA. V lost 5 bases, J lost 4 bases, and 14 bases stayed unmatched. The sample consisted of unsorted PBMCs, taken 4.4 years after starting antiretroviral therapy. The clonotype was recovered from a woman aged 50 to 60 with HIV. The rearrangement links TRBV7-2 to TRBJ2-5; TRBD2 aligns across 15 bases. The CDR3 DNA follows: TGTGCCAGCAGCCTTTGGTGGACTAGCGGGGGGGCCCTGGGAGAGACCCAGTACTTC. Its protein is CASSLWWTSGGALGETQYF.